The present T cell receptor (beta chain) was sequenced within a study of T cells expressing NK-cell markers (dated by TCRdb to about 2020). In terms of the full investigation: In sorted CD3+CD56+NKG2C+, CD3+CD56+NKG2C- and CD3+CD56-NKG2C+ T-cell subsets from several donors, TCR beta-chain repertoires were profiled. Among the eight sequenced donors, only one was HCMV-seronegative, while the other seven were HCMV-seropositive. All eight donors whose samples were sequenced were randomly selected healthy volunteers, three of them men and five women. Illumina HiSeq 2000/2500, MiSeq or NextSeq was used to sequence libraries as 2 x 150 bp reads.

CDR1 LGHNA and CDR2 YNFKEQ are derived from the germline V gene. From the cysteine through the phenylalanine, the CDR3 covers 16 amino acids. No DNA accompanies this entry. The sequencer was an Illumina HiSeq 2000. The TCR beta cDNA libraries were made using 5'RACE template switching, a step that added both a universal primer site and unique molecular identifiers. cDNA synthesis was primed from the TCR beta constant segment and was followed by two successive PCR amplification steps. The study's own analysis went as follows. MIGEC handled demultiplexing of the reads and grouping by UMI, while MiTCR was used to assemble and quantify clonotypes. To exclude erroneous sequences, any TCR cDNA sequence not supported by at least two reads was discarded. The tcR package was used for downstream repertoire analysis, and clonotypes were matched across fractions by CDR3 nucleotide sequence plus V segment. VDJmatch was used to annotate antigen specificity against VDJdb, with one amino acid substitution in CDR3 permitted. Reprocessed by TCRdb, the reads give a single entry per CDR3 protein sequence, without DNA. These V and J calls rely on TCRdb rather than the paper's analysis. The data table for this sample lists about 550,000 distinct CDR3 sequences. Roughly 3.6% of the sample belongs to the ten largest clones.

HCMV-specific IgG was detected in serum with a commercial ELISA kit to determine HCMV serostatus. Ficoll density gradient centrifugation was used to isolate peripheral blood mononuclear cells from blood. Notes on this clonotype: This receptor's antigen is unknown.

The full study reports these points: In more than five donors, the dominant CD3+CD56+NKG2C+ clonotypes were found to rank among the top 10 CD8+ clonotypes and to make up roughly 1.0-7.5% of CD8+ T cells. It remained unclear whether the expanded NKG2C-expressing T cell clones were specific for HCMV antigens. Those dominant clonotypes were again the most abundant among CD3+CD56-NKG2C+ cells in a few donors, at roughly 28.3-60.1%.

The source is a man aged 18 to 35 in good health. Donor details come from another sample of the same person, matched by shared clones. The chain is made from TRBV4-2 and TRBJ2-1; with no DNA, the TCRdb D assignment of TRBD1 cannot be verified. The source material was blood T cells: a sorted CD56 or NKG2C T cell subset, CD4+ or CD8+ T cells, or bulk PBMC T cells (not recorded which). This receptor carries the CDR3 CASSQVRGPVIKEQFF.